The 8 T cell receptor beta chains below were found in one sample sequenced in a study of control samples from healthy donors and cancer patients. Data came from immunoSEQ multiplex PCR; TCRdb stores just in-frame clones and leaves some out. The repertoire includes approximately 50,000 clones, around 95% of them detected once, and about 2.4% sits in the top ten. Sample: blood. The receptors shown here come from a man aged 30-40 years in good health.

The V gene is TRBV7-9, the J gene TRBJ1-1; no clear D gene. CDR3 length equals 14 residues. Germline assignment: CDR1 SEHNR and CDR2 FQNEAQ (reference sequence). The ends were cut back, 1 base at V and 0 bases at J, with 6 bases in the middle. The CDR3 DNA sequence: TGTGCCAGCAGCTTAGAACTCATGAACACTGAAGCTTTCTTT. It codes for CASSLELMNTEAFF.

This sequence joins TRBV15 and TRBJ2-2, with a weak D call TRBD1 (6 bases). This CDR3 is 16 amino acids long. V shed 5 bases and J shed 4 bases, with 17 bases lying between them. Germline V gene lookup returns CDR1 LNHNV and CDR2 YYDKDF (reference sequence). Written as DNA, the CDR3 is TGTGCCACCAGCGGGGGCCCTAGGGCCTCCACCGGGGAGCTGTTTTTT. Translation gives CATSGGPRASTGELFF.

This chain joins TRBV20-1 and TRBJ1-4; no clear D. The CDR3 has 14 amino acids. The germline gives CDR1 DFQATT, CDR2 SNEGSKA (reference sequence). V lost 3 bases, J lost 7 bases, and 15 bases lay in between. The CDR3 sequence is CSASGSGPGEKLFF. The CDR3 DNA sequence: TGCAGTGCTAGTGGAAGTGGGCCGGGTGAAAAACTGTTTTTT.

V gene TRBV4-1 combines with J gene TRBJ2-3; D gene uncertain. Germline V gene lookup returns CDR1 MGHRA and CDR2 YSYEKL. V was pared by 1 base and J by 5 bases, with 16 bases between. This CDR3 region has 16 residues. The CDR3 bases are TGCGCCAGCAGCCAAGCACGGATGGTACCGGAAGATACGCAGTATTTT. Amino acids: CASSQARMVPEDTQYF.

The V and J genes are TRBV6-1 and TRBJ1-2, with a possible D match to TRBD1 (6 bases). In germline, CDR1 is MNHNS, CDR2 SASEGT. The CDR3 has 16 amino acids. V was cut by 4 bases and J by 5 bases, with 20 bases left in between. CDR3 residues: CASSVAPGQWTYGYTF. DNA of the CDR3: TGTGCCAGCAGTGTTGCCCCCGGACAGTGGACATATGGCTACACCTTC.

The chain recombines TRBV12-3 or TRBV12-4 with TRBJ1-2; no reliable D call. This CDR3 contains 12 residues. V shed 6 bases and J shed 4 bases, with 9 bases lying between them. The CDR3 here is CASSRAVYGYTF. The CDR3, as DNA: TGTGCCAGCAGCCGGGCCGTCTATGGCTACACCTTC.

This chain joins TRBV28 and TRBJ2-3, with unresolved D. Germline V gene sequence: CDR1 MDHEN, CDR2 SYDVKM. The CDR3 totals 11 residues. V gave up 3 bases and J gave up 6 bases, with 4 bases separating them. Here the CDR3 DNA reads TGTGCCAGCAGTTTGGGGGATACGCAGTATTTT. It codes for CASSLGDTQYF.

This sequence joins TRBV19 and TRBJ2-5; D tentatively reads TRBD1 or TRBD2 (5 bases each). The CDR3 runs 14 residues. Germline CDR1 reads LNHDA; CDR2 reads SQIVND (reference sequence). V was shortened by 3 bases and J by 4 bases, with 12 bases between the two germline ends. CDR3 bases: TGTGCCAGTAGTATGGGCAGGGCGGGAGAGACCCAGTACTTC. This encodes CASSMGRAGETQYF.